The T cell receptor beta chain under discussion was sequenced for a study of T-cell reconstitution after alpha-beta-depleted transplantation in children (dated by TCRdb to about 2016). About the full investigation: The study quantitatively tracked T-cell immune reconstitution after TCRalphabeta/CD19-depleted allogeneic hematopoietic cell transplantation in children using TCR repertoire profiling. The investigation overall reported the following: Apparently early alphabetaT-cell count recovery about two months after transplant reportedly relied on only several hundred rapidly expanded clones derived from non-depleted graft cells. Hyperexpanded clone frequencies declined over subsequent months; after one year, T-cell counts and TCRbeta diversity were mostly attributed to newly produced T cells. In some patients, the high TCRbeta diversity seen at day 60 was put down to recipient T cells and intrathymic progenitors that had survived conditioning.

Receptors were amplified or captured by PCR. For sequencing, an Illumina HiSeq 2500 was employed. TCR libraries were prepared with molecular barcoding, using unique molecular identifiers to normalize TCRbeta repertoire quantification. TCRdb passed the public sequencing reads through fastp at Q25 and MiXCR, retaining productive beta sequences. Identical CDR3 protein sequences are pooled into one entry, listed with their most common genes and DNA. Across this sample there are 550,000 to 600,000 distinct CDR3 sequences, with about 23% seen only once. The ten largest account for about 14% of the sample. For this clonotype: It has no known antigen specificity. No base-level quality is on record; no much larger clone is a single base apart.

V is reduced by 1 base and J by 8 bases, leaving a spacing of 13 bases between them. Measured from the cysteine to the phenylalanine, the CDR3 is 14 residues long. The read is trimmed to its CDR3 DNA, 42 bases read in frame from base 1. Per the germline V gene, MDHEN is the CDR1 and SYDVKM is the CDR2. The treatment or condition tag for this specimen amounts to: allogeneic hematopoietic cell transplantation with graft depleted of TCRalphabeta T cells and CD19 B cells. The children who served as transplant recipients had been given grafts of TCRalphabeta/CD19-depleted allogeneic hematopoietic cells. The TCR sequence derives from a boy younger than two who had a stem cell transplant for acute myeloid leukemia, so the T cells may come from the graft donor. The chain is encoded by TRBV28 joined to TRBJ2-3; a weak D assignment points to TRBD2 (6 bases agree). The material sequenced was PBMCs, mostly from graft donor cells, taken 360 days after TCRalphabeta/CD19-depleted stem cell transplant. In nucleotide form, the sequence is TGTGCCAGCAGTTTATCGGCTAGCGAGGGTACGCAGTATTTT. Translated, it reads CASSLSASEGTQYF.